This T cell receptor beta chain emerged from a study of cytomegalovirus exposure and HLA in healthy donors. To note about this clone: Its specificity is unknown.

PCR used 60 Vbeta primers and 13 Jbeta primers. The repertoire was sequenced with immunoSEQ multiplex PCR; TCRdb's copy has only in-frame clones and lacks some. The sample has approximately 160,000 clones, approximately 84% seen once. Study observations and caveats: Compared with the roughly 730-donor mean, an Asian-associated ancestry cluster reportedly had fewer N-insertions, according to a later analysis. A link between a missense DCLRE1C variant and TCR beta V- and J-gene trimming emerged from a later analysis. TCR beta chains associated with HLA were, in a later analysis, more clonally expanded than equally common others. TCR beta chains numbering some 160 were designated cytomegalovirus-associated.

The germline gives CDR1 MDHEN, CDR2 SYDVKM. The ends lost 5 bases at V and 5 bases at J; junction bases unmatched: 7. The CDR3 is 14 amino acids. What was sequenced was PBMCs. The TCR sequence derives from a man between 18 and 35 years old in good health and CMV-seronegative. This chain links TRBV28 with TRBJ2-7; TRBD2 matches at 9 bases. The CDR3 loop reads CASSDGLARDEQYF. The CDR3 nucleotides read TGTGCCAGCAGTGACGGACTAGCGAGGGACGAGCAGTACTTC.